Shown below are 21 T cell receptor beta chains from a single sample sequenced in a study of cytomegalovirus exposure and HLA in healthy donors. Some clones are missing from TCRdb's copy, which holds only in-frame ones; the method was immunoSEQ multiplex PCR. This repertoire shows about 89,000 clones, less than 90% found once; its top ten account for 9% to 14%. The sample taken for sequencing was PBMCs. The source of these receptors is a woman in her late teens or twenties in good health and CMV-seropositive.

This rearrangement joins TRBV27 to TRBJ1-2; tentative D call: TRBD1 (5 bases). CDR3 length equals 14 residues. The germline V and J ends were trimmed by 5 bases and 4 bases, with 14 bases remaining between them. Germline CDR1 MNHEY, CDR2 SMNVEV (reference sequence). CDR3 residues: CASSQQATSYGYTF. The CDR3 region has the DNA TGTGCCAGCAGTCAACAGGCTACAAGCTATGGCTACACCTTC.

Comments on this clone: This sample includes further DNA sequences coding for the same CDR3. This sequence joins TRBV7-2 and TRBJ1-2; 11 bases line up with TRBD1. The CDR3 is made up of 13 amino acids. Germline CDR1 SGHTA, CDR2 FQGNSA. The V and J ends lost 4 bases and 7 bases, in that order; junction bases with no gene match: 2. CDR3 sequence (DNA): TGTGCCAGCAGCTCCGGGACAGGGGGTGGCTACACCTTC. Translation: CASSSGTGGGYTF.

DNA for the CDR3: TGTGCCATCAGTGCGTCCGAGACAGGGACGGCTGGCTACACCTTC. Its translation: CAISASETGTAGYTF. J is TRBJ1-2 and V is TRBV10-3; TRBD1 aligns across 7 bases. The trim removed 4 bases at V and 7 bases at J, leaving 12 bases unmatched. The CDR3 runs to 15 residues. Per the germline V gene, CDR1 is ENHRY and CDR2 is SYGVKD.

This sequence joins TRBV5-1 and TRBJ2-1; TRBD2 aligns across 12 bases. The CDR3 contains 14 residues. J gave up 3 bases and V 8 bases, and 3 bases lay outside the gene matches. Germline loops: CDR1 SGHRS, CDR2 YFSETQ. In nucleotides, the CDR3 is TGCGCCAGTCGACTAGCGGGGGACTACAATGAGCAGTTCTTC. Amino acids: CASRLAGDYNEQFF. The variable domain in full, with the rest retrieved from reference TRBV5-1 and TRBJ2-1, is KAGVTQTPRYLIKTRGQQVTLSCSPISGHRSVSWYQQTPGQGLQFLFEYFSETQRNKGNFPGRFSGRQFSNSRSEMNVSTLELGDSALYLCASRLAGDYNEQFFGPGTRLTVL.

The chain recombines TRBV5-6 with TRBJ2-2, with 10 bases fitting TRBD2. This CDR3 contains 16 residues. CDR1 is SGHDT, CDR2 YYEEEE, per germline. Losses at the gene ends were 3 bases for V and 3 bases for J; bases not matched to a gene: 5. The CDR3 DNA is TGTGCCAGCAGCTGGCTAGCGGGGGTTTACACCGGGGAGCTGTTTTTT. Residues: CASSWLAGVYTGELFF.

Notes on this clone: Within the sample, other DNA sequences also encode this same CDR3. V and J are TRBV4-2 and TRBJ2-7, with TRBD2 matching 9 bases. Germline V CDR1 and CDR2: LGHNA, YNFKEQ. The CDR3 is made up of 19 amino acids. V lost 3 bases to trimming and J lost 3 bases; unmatched junction nucleotides: 18. CDR3 sequence (DNA): TGTGCCAGCAGCCAGGGGCGGGTAGCGGGGGCCCTCGGCCTCTACGAGCAGTACTTC. The encoded protein is CASSQGRVAGALGLYEQYF.

This clone was observed once. The CDR3 spells CASSIPQGARQPQHF. The CDR3 DNA sequence: TGTGCCAGTAGTATACCCCAGGGGGCGCGTCAGCCCCAGCATTTT. V usage is TRBV19 and J usage is TRBJ1-5, with TRBD1 identical over 8 bases. The junction had 6 bases not matched to a gene; V was cut back by 2 bases and J by 6 bases. Germline assignment: CDR1 LNHDA and CDR2 SQIVND (reference sequence). CDR3 length equals 15 residues. The entire variable domain, with the rest obtained from reference TRBV19 and TRBJ1-5, is as follows: DGGITQSPKYLFRKEGQNVTLSCEQNLNHDAMYWYRQDPGQGLRLIYYSQIVNDFQKGDIAEGYSVSREKKESFPLTVTSAQKNPTAFYLCASSIPQGARQPQHFGDGTRLSIL.

This chain joins TRBV14 and TRBJ2-6, with TRBD2 identical over 7 bases. The CDR3 sequence is 20 residues long. Germline V gene lookup returns CDR1 SGHDN and CDR2 FVKESK. V was pared by 0 bases and J by 8 bases, with 19 bases of the junction left unmatched. The CDR3 nucleotides are TGTGCCAGCAGCCAAGAATACCGGGGGGTCAGCTATCTGGGGACCAACGTCCTGACTTTC. It yields the protein CASSQEYRGVSYLGTNVLTF.

This sequence joins TRBV7-6 and TRBJ1-4; 7 nucleotides agree with TRBD1. Unmatched junction bases numbered 4, after V lost 0 bases and J lost 3 bases. The CDR3 covers 16 residues. Germline CDR1 reads SGHVS; CDR2 reads FNYEAQ. The chain's CDR3 is CASSLARGRSNEKLFF. CDR3 in DNA: TGTGCCAGCAGCTTAGCCAGGGGGAGGTCTAATGAAAAACTGTTTTTT.

The sample holds a few counts of this clone. The chain joins TRBV2 to TRBJ2-7; D possibly corresponds to TRBD1 (5 bases). CDR3 length equals 14 residues. Germline values: CDR1 SNHLY, CDR2 FYNNEI. V lost 2 bases and J 7 bases, leaving 15 bases between the germline ends. The DNA for the CDR3 is TGTGCCAGCAGTGAATGGACATCCCGCGGTGAGCAGTACTTC. The encoded protein is CASSEWTSRGEQYF.

The chain combines TRBV5-1 with TRBJ2-3; 7 nucleotides match TRBD1. This CDR3 has 14 residues. Losses at the gene ends were 2 bases for V and 0 bases for J; bases not matched to a gene: 0. Germline CDR1 SGHRS, CDR2 YFSETQ. In nucleotides, the CDR3 is TGCGCCAGCAGCTTCAGGGGGAGCACAGATACGCAGTATTTT. It is translated as CASSFRGSTDTQYF.

The V call is TRBV4-3, the J call TRBJ1-3, with no clear D. V shed 0 bases and J shed 8 bases, with 11 bases lying between them. The CDR3 is 14 amino acids. Germline CDR1 LGHNA, CDR2 YSLEER. The CDR3 sequence: CASSQDSRRDTIYF. Written as DNA, the CDR3 is TGCGCCAGCAGCCAAGATTCTCGGCGGGACACCATATATTTT.

This chain joins TRBV6-5 and TRBJ2-2, with D tentatively TRBD1 (6 bases). From germline, CDR1 is MNHEY and CDR2 SVGAGI. The V end lost 11 bases, the J end lost 2 bases, and 12 bases lay between the germline ends. The CDR3 covers 13 residues. In DNA form, the CDR3 reads TGTGCCGGCCGGGACATAAACACCGGGGAGCTGTTTTTT. The encoded protein is CAGRDINTGELFF.

The chain couples TRBV5-6 to TRBJ2-5, with D unclear. The J call may be in error: the DNA end matches TRBJ2-7 better. Germline CDR1 SGHDT, CDR2 YYEEEE. The CDR3 extends over 13 amino acids. The CDR3 nucleotides read TGTGCCAGCAGCTTGGAAATCGAATACGAGCAGTACTTC. Its protein product is CASSLEIEYEQYF.

DNA for the CDR3: TGTGCCAGCAGTGAAGAGGGGACAGGGCGCGCGGCCCTCCACTTT. Translating gives CASSEEGTGRAALHF. The V call is TRBV6-1, the J call TRBJ1-6; 9 bases fit TRBD1. The CDR3 spans 15 residues. The junction had 9 bases not matched to a gene; V was cut back by 1 base and J by 14 bases. Germline V CDR1 and CDR2: MNHNS, SASEGT.

The J gene is TRBJ1-5, the V gene TRBV6-6; 10 bases agree with TRBD1. Germline lookup yields CDR1 MNHNY and CDR2 SVGAGI (reference sequence). The CDR3 is 15 amino acids. V lost 5 bases and J lost 2; bases outside the gene matches: 3. Here the CDR3 reads CASSDRGLGNQPQHF. CDR3 DNA sequence: TGTGCCAGCAGTGACAGGGGGCTGGGCAATCAGCCCCAGCATTTT.

J is TRBJ2-2 and V is TRBV9, with 7 bases that match TRBD2. The length of the CDR3 is 14 residues. Unmatched junction bases numbered 5, after V lost 3 bases and J lost 6 bases. Germline assignment: CDR1 SGDLS and CDR2 YYNGEE. CDR3 coding DNA: TGTGCCAGCAGCGCTAGGGGAGGGTCCGGGGAGCTGTTTTTT. Protein sequence: CASSARGGSGELFF.

J is TRBJ2-7 and V is TRBV11-2, with 9 bases fitting TRBD2. Unmatched junction bases numbered 13, after V lost 0 bases and J lost 1 base. This CDR3 is 19 amino acids long. The germline gives CDR1 SGHAT, CDR2 FQNNGV. In DNA, the CDR3 is TGTGCCAGCAGCTTAGAATATTTGCGGCTAGCGGGGTCTTCCTACGAGCAGTACTTC. Its translation: CASSLEYLRLAGSSYEQYF. The full variable domain, in which reference TRBV11-2 and TRBJ2-7 provide the parts outside the CDR3, is EAGVAQSPRYKIIEKRQSVAFWCNPISGHATLYWYQQILGQGPKLLIQFQNNGVVDDSQLPKDRFSAERLKGVDSTLKIQPAKLEDSAVYLCASSLEYLRLAGSSYEQYFGPGTRLTVT.

The chain employs TRBV7-2 and TRBJ2-2; possible D gene TRBD1, 8 bases. Germline CDR1 reads SGHTA; CDR2 reads FQGNSA. The CDR3 runs 14 residues. V gave up 5 bases and J gave up 5 bases, with 12 bases separating them. CDR3 sequence reads: CASSGQGGTGELFF. Written as DNA, the CDR3 is TGTGCCAGCAGCGGACAGGGAGGGACCGGGGAGCTGTTTTTT.

The rearrangement uses TRBV2 and TRBJ2-5, with D perhaps matching TRBD2 (5 bases). CDR1 is SNHLY, CDR2 FYNNEI, per germline. The CDR3 contains 13 residues. With 3 bases removed from V and 2 bases from J, the gap between germline ends came to 7 bases. The CDR3 loop is CASSDGVQETQYF. The CDR3 region has the DNA TGTGCCAGCAGTGACGGGGTTCAAGAGACCCAGTACTTC.

V usage is TRBV7-9 and J usage is TRBJ1-5, with a weak D call TRBD1 (5 bases). V was clipped by 1 base and J by 6 bases, with 16 bases between them. Germline-derived CDR1 and CDR2 are SEHNR and FQNEAQ (reference sequence). The CDR3 sequence is 16 residues long. The CDR3 spells CASSLDLGVVGQPQHF. The CDR3 region has the DNA TGTGCCAGCAGCTTAGATCTAGGGGTTGTGGGTCAGCCCCAGCATTTT.